The clone carrying this T cell receptor (beta chain) was counted between two and nine times. Its target is unknown. Germline V lookup: CDR1 MDHEN, CDR2 SYDVKM. The CDR3 consists of 14 residues. The germline V and J ends were trimmed by 10 bases and 2 bases, with 18 bases remaining between them. Universal primer sites and UMIs were introduced during 5'RACE template-switching synthesis of TCR cDNA. TCRdb recomputed calls from the 5' RACE reads with MiXCR, one row per CDR3 protein. The sample has about 180,000 distinct CDR3 sequences, approximately 6% seen once; the top ten hold roughly 3%. The sample originates from a study of T cells after yellow fever vaccination. As for the study in general: Libraries from low-cell-number fractions were prepared with the SMART-Seq v4 Ultra Low Input RNA kit.

Study-wide points: Contaminating bulk clonotypes could be abundant in FACS-sorted repertoires. Most clones from primary vaccination resurfaced after the booster (96% CD4, 88% CD8).

This sample comprised CD4+ T cells sorted from PBMCs, obtained on the day of the first yellow fever vaccination. The sequence came from a man between 18 and 35 years old who received the YFV17D yellow fever vaccine. This chain uses TRBV28 with TRBJ2-7; possible D gene TRBD1, 6 bases. CDR3 loop: CATQDRDWPYEQYV. The DNA of the CDR3 is TGTGCCACCCAGGACAGAGATTGGCCCTACGAGCAGTACGTC.